The rows below give T cell receptor beta chains drawn from one sample of a study of T cells after somatic rescue of genetic block. Sequencing was performed with immunoSEQ multiplex PCR; in TCRdb, only in-frame clones are kept and a portion is missing. This sample yields approximately 100,000 clones, of which around 90% are seen a single time; about 1.5% belongs to the top ten. The sequencing input was peripheral blood mononuclear cells (PBMCs). The receptors were sampled from a young woman. The CDR3 runs from the conserved cysteine through the conserved F or W. A D gene is named only where the DNA matches it firmly. Clone size appears in some rows only: once, few, many, or a class for an expanded clone.

>TRBV7-9|TRBJ2-3|TRBD2|-|15
CASSLKTSGTDTQYF
TGTGCCAGCAGCTTAAAGACTAGCGGGACAGATACGCAGTATTTT
>TRBV6-5|TRBJ1-5|-|many|14
CASRRGWGNQPQHF
TGTGCCAGCAGGAGGGGTTGGGGCAATCAGCCCCAGCATTTT
>TRBV5-1|TRBJ2-2|-|-|16
CASSLEWRGHGGELFF
TGCGCCAGCAGCTTGGAGTGGAGGGGTCACGGCGGGGAGCTGTTTTTT
>TRBV11-3|TRBJ1-6|TRBD1|-|16
CASSLNKGTANSPLHF
TGTGCCAGCAGCTTAAACAAGGGGACAGCAAATTCACCCCTCCACTTT
>TRBV7-8|TRBJ1-2|TRBD1|-|13
CASRTGTGYGYTF
TGTGCCAGCAGAACCGGGACAGGCTATGGCTACACCTTC
>TRBV18|TRBJ1-1|-|-|14
CASLEPTSNTEAFF
TGTGCCAGCCTTGAACCGACTTCGAACACTGAAGCTTTCTTT
>TRBV12-5|TRBJ1-2|-|-|15
CASGLAAGSDYGYTF
TGTGCTAGTGGTTTGGCGGCGGGCTCGGACTATGGCTACACCTTC
>TRBV5-1|TRBJ2-1|TRBD2|-|16
CASSLAAGEGYNEQFF
TGCGCCAGCAGCTTGGCGGCGGGAGAGGGCTACAATGAGCAGTTCTTC
>TRBV19|TRBJ2-7|-|-|15
CASSRRQATTYEQYF
TGTGCCAGTAGCCGAAGACAGGCCACTACCTACGAGCAGTACTTC
>TRBV18|TRBJ2-1|-|few|15
CASSPRGHSYNEQFF
TGTGCCAGCTCACCGCGGGGTCACTCCTACAATGAGCAGTTCTTC
>TRBV28|TRBJ1-5|-|-|12
CATGGVRQPQHF
TGTGCCACCGGGGGGGTTCGCCAGCCCCAGCATTTT
>TRBV7-2|TRBJ2-2|TRBD1|-|16
CASSFRTGGATGELFF
TGTGCCAGCAGCTTCCGGACAGGGGGCGCGACCGGGGAGCTGTTTTTT